This T cell receptor (beta chain) was identified in a study of blood T cell dynamics during melanoma immunotherapy. V gave up 0 bases and J gave up 9 bases, with 9 bases separating them. CDR1 is MRHNA and CDR2 is SNTAGT in the germline V gene. CDR3 size: 14 residues. Time point noted: pre-treatment baseline. Sequencing was performed with immunoSEQ multiplex PCR; in TCRdb, only in-frame clones are kept and a portion is missing. In the table there are about 13,000 clones, around 84% of which are singletons. The source is a human donor with melanoma. This specimen consisted of blood, obtained from a patient treated with checkpoint blockade. The chain joins TRBV6-4 to TRBJ2-6, with no clear D. The CDR3 is CASSDSGIGNVLTF. The CDR3 region has the DNA TGTGCCAGCAGTGACTCGGGGATTGGCAACGTCCTGACTTTC.